The T cell receptor beta chain under discussion was sequenced for a study of cytomegalovirus exposure and HLA in healthy donors (dated by TCRdb to the late 2010s). Describing the broader study: According to an earlier analysis of 450 to 650 of the donors, 150 million to 200 million T cells yielded 95 million to 140 million unique TCR beta sequences and about 300 Gb of sequence data. About 330 gigabases of sequencing data and around 88 million unique TCR sequences made up an early release that covered approximately 650 HLA-typed donors. Among the approximately 400 genotyped donors, approximately 77% belonged to the genetic ancestry cluster associated with self-reported Caucasian donors. The study was designed to test whether signatures of past pathogen exposure could be identified by cataloging public T cell receptors. The T cell repertoires of under 700 subjects were profiled by immunosequencing and related to cytomegalovirus serostatus. In addition to the first cohort of 666 subjects, a separate validation cohort of approximately 130 different subjects was used. High-throughput TCR immunosequencing, statistical association of individual TCRs with disease status, and machine learning were combined to predict cytomegalovirus infection status. A later analysis re-examined previously published TCR beta repertoires from 500 to 700 donors and added high-resolution HLA genotyping to investigate patterns of TCR occurrence. In the later analysis, no new phenotypic data were used to find candidate immune exposures; instead, reliance was placed on TCR beta sequences and their occurrence across donors. An earlier analysis of several hundred of the donors applied high-throughput TCR beta sequencing to assess whether each TCR beta V gene segment acted as functional or pseudogenic. Alongside the repertoire data, information on donor age, sex, ethnicity and CMV serostatus was compiled. Genome-wide SNP genotypes for about 65% of the roughly 670 donors were used in a later genetic analysis, which treated that subset as a discovery cohort. Every repertoire in the discovery cohort had been generated on one and the same sequencing platform. HLA typing included class I and class II loci at four-digit resolution. The number of typed donors differed by locus: roughly 629-630 for A, B, C, DRB1 and DQB1; approximately 530 for DQA1; 600 to 610 for DPA1; and 400 to 480 for DPB1. Because of strong linkage in the cohort, four to six DR-DQ haplotypes were treated as single units for association and clustering. Among around 400 genotyped donors of the cohort, an average of around 240,000 unique TCR beta nucleotide sequences were sequenced per donor, around a sixth of them non-productive. Study-level results and caveats: The classifier was reported to diagnose cytomegalovirus status with high specificity and sensitivity in both the original and validation cohorts. A later analysis found that HLA-associated TCR beta chains were more clonally expanded and had lower generation probabilities than equally common non-associated chains. Because some donors lacked HLA typing at each locus, the association tests relied only on the typed subset. In a later analysis, several top co-occurrence clusters were reported to appear linked to parvovirus B19, influenza, CMV and Epstein-Barr virus. Because counts were too low, under 20 rarely observed V segments, including chromosome 9 orphons, were left out of the earlier analysis of several hundred of the donors. The only immune exposure information available for the cohort was CMV serostatus. Linkage disequilibrium might explain the correlated functional status among segregating V segments, but an unknown experimental factor could not be excluded. Broadly in line with IMGT annotations, most TCR beta V segments showed up in productive rearrangements about 90% or about 30% of the time in an earlier analysis of 587 of the donors. In a later analysis, the rate of TCR association differed among HLA loci, with DRB1 alleles having the most associated TCRs and HLA-C alleles having the fewest. In this cohort, only TCR beta chains were sequenced, and detectable features were limited by the absence of alpha or paired-chain data. A cluster of highly shared sequence variants was judged likely to be a technical artifact of the sequencing pipeline. In a later genetic analysis, a missense DCLRE1C variant was associated with V-gene and J-gene trimming of TCR beta chains, and the association was replicated in an independent cohort. When HLA alleles, especially DR and DQ, strongly co-occurred, attributing TCR associations to individual alleles was difficult. At a false discovery rate of 0.05, a later analysis linked 16,951 TCR beta sequences to specific HLA alleles. The study gave a list of more than 150 TCR beta chains associated with cytomegalovirus. In a later analysis, most CMV-associated TCR beta chains were found to appear HLA-restricted, with HLA associations seemingly driven largely by CMV exposure. According to the authors, the approach could potentially be generalized to other disease states and immunological phenotypes. In a later genetic analysis, fewer N-insertions in productive TCRs were reported among donors in an Asian-associated ancestry cluster than the approximately 670-donor mean. A further reported finding was that TCR beta sequences accurately predicted the HLA-A and HLA-B alleles for most subjects in the first cohort. Presence/absence analyses assumed roughly uniform sequencing depth across donors, an assumption that may not hold. The 87-base-pair reads could not distinguish some IMGT-functional V segments, including TRBV6-2 and TRBV6-3, so those segments were excluded. Most TCR sequences were seen in very few donors, while some public TCRs were found in many individuals. Three of the identified cytomegalovirus-associated TCR beta chains were confirmed in vitro to be specific for cytomegalovirus antigens.

CDR1 and CDR2 were assigned from the germline V gene (reference sequence) as GTSNPN and SVGIG. From the cysteine up to the phenylalanine, the CDR3 has a length of 8 residues. CDR3 DNA is the only sequence kept; it has 24 bases, read in frame from the first base. The cohort was made up of about 610 healthy bone marrow donors. At the time of sampling, every cohort member was nominally healthy, though immune exposures that went unrecorded were likely present. The donor was CMV seropositive and was included in the group of around 300 seropositive cohort members. Every donor gave a peripheral blood sample, and the peripheral blood mononuclear cells from that sample were used for TCR beta sequencing. The Qiagen DNeasy Blood Extraction Kit was used to extract genomic DNA from the blood cell samples. With regard to this clone: There is no known antigen for this receptor. One end of the junction varies from germline; a read error may be responsible.

Library creation used the immunoSEQ multiplex PCR assay. The multiplex PCR relied on a mix of 60 forward primers for TCR Vbeta segments and 13 reverse primers for TCR Jbeta segments. A multiplex PCR assay on genomic DNA amplified the CDR3 region of rearranged TCR beta genes. On the Illumina HiSeq System, the amplified TCR beta libraries were sequenced as 87-base-pair reads. On the study's bioinformatics: Across the 640 or so repertoires, a later analysis counted some 81 million unique TCR beta chains, roughly 11 million of which were shared by at least two donors. To remove PCR and sequencing errors, raw reads were error-corrected and collapsed into unique sequences using a nearest-neighbor algorithm that merged closely related sequences. V, D and J gene segments were assigned by aligning CDR3 sequences to IMGT reference sequences. For a sequence to be retained, at least a six-nucleotide match to both a V gene segment and a J gene segment was required. A rearrangement counted as productive if the CDR3 had no stop codons and remained in frame with V and J, and every other rearrangement counted as non-productive. CDR3 was defined by IMGT convention, running from the second conserved V-encoded cysteine to the conserved J-encoded phenylalanine. The earlier analysis of 587 of the donors excluded any sequence lacking an unambiguous match to a single V gene segment. In an earlier analysis of almost 600 of the donors, a V segment was called functional when productive rearrangements were above 56.7%, and segregating when the standard deviation between donors exceeded 5%. A statistical classification framework was built to diagnose cytomegalovirus status from the catalog of TCR beta chain sequences. In a later analysis, V and J genes were assigned by comparing TCR nucleotide sequences against IMGT/GENE-DB human TR gene sequences. In a later analysis, CDR3 sequences and most-parsimonious VDJ recombination scenarios were assigned using the TCRdist pipeline. In a later analysis, every TCR beta chain was defined by the combination of its CDR3 amino acid sequence and its V-gene family, and reads without a unique V-gene family were dropped. To address suspected cross-contamination and a sequencing artifact, a later analysis removed some 620 highly shared, low-generation-probability nucleotide sequences. In a later analysis, a clonal expansion index for each public chain was calculated from normalized within-repertoire ranks of inferred template counts. A later analysis computed generation probabilities with a VDJ recombination model fitted to out-of-frame rearrangements, and checked the results against IGoR. A later analysis scored TCR-TCR, TCR-HLA and TCR-CMV co-occurrence with hypergeometric tests, applying a repertoire-size bias correction to TCR pairs. In a later analysis, false discovery rates were estimated by permuting HLA or CMV assignments 20 times. A later analysis grouped co-occurring TCRs with DBSCAN, adding TCRdist sequence similarity when clustering within HLA-allele-positive subsets. Co-occurrence clustering excluded repertoires with fewer than 30,000 or more than 120,000 public chains, plus five with anomalous nucleotide sharing. TCRdb holds this immuneACCESS table with in-frame rearrangements only. Some clones are missing; in checked studies, unresolved V genes explain under half, and the rest has no known cause. V, J and clone size derive from that table, while D and trimming were established from the DNA sequence. Recorded for this sample are 150,000 or so clones; under 75% of them occurred a single time. Jointly, the top ten make up roughly 7.1% of the sample.

The sample comprised PBMCs. The sequence came from a man aged 40-49 years in good health and CMV-seropositive. The chain is assembled from TRBV30 and TRBJ1-2; the D gene is not confidently resolved. The CDR3 in this case is CAWNTRLF. The nucleotides are TGTGCCTGGAATACTAGGCTCTTC.